This TCR beta chain was retrieved from a study of T cell clonality in common variable immunodeficiency. TCRdb's table, derived via immunoSEQ multiplex PCR, lists solely in-frame clones and lacks some. The sample offers roughly 34,000 clones and no singletons, the top ten holding about 26%. Study-level findings and limits: Reportedly, TCR beta sequences from common variable immunodeficiency showed fewer deletions and N-nucleotide insertions.

Germline loops: CDR1 LNHDA, CDR2 SQIVND (reference sequence). This CDR3 is 14 amino acids long. Trimming removed 5 bases at V and 2 bases at J, with 10 bases between. This clone was seen only a few times. The antigen remains undetermined. The read gets to within 3 residues of the CDR3 end, and the germline J gene fills in the rest. The V and J genes are TRBV19 and TRBJ1-5; no reliable D call. The specimen was peripheral blood mononuclear cells. The sequence was collected from a human donor with common variable immunodeficiency. The CDR3 DNA, read in part, is TGTGCCAGTAGTCCGCCCGAGGGCAATCAGCCC. Protein: CASSPPEGNQP. The whole CDR3 sequence reads CASSPPEGNQPQHF.